This is a list of T cell receptor beta chains from one sample in a study of cytotoxic CD8 clonotypes in ibrutinib-treated CLL. The method was immunoSEQ multiplex PCR; TCRdb's version includes in-frame clones alone and lacks a portion of them. The table has about 21,000 clones, over 65% seen once. Sequences were derived from PBMCs, sampled before ibrutinib treatment. The source of these receptors is a human donor with chronic lymphocytic leukemia. Both conserved end residues are part of each CDR3. Fields, in order: J gene, V gene, D gene, clone size, CDR3 protein, CDR3 DNA. The D gene is left open where the match is weak. Size values are once, few and many counts, or a class for expanded clones, and some rows have none.

j_gene: TRBJ1-2; v_gene: TRBV7-9; d_gene: .; abundance: few; CDR3aa: CASSLGQARTSYTF; CDR3nt: TGTGCCAGCAGCTTAGGTCAGGCCCGGACTTCATACACCTTC
j_gene: TRBJ2-5; v_gene: TRBV4-1; d_gene: TRBD2; abundance: .; CDR3aa: CASSLGLTSGSGETQYF; CDR3nt: TGCGCCAGCAGCTTAGGACTGACTAGCGGGAGTGGAGAGACCCAGTACTTC
j_gene: TRBJ1-2; v_gene: TRBV27; d_gene: TRBD1; abundance: few; CDR3aa: CASSVGQGYYGYTF; CDR3nt: TGTGCCAGCAGTGTAGGACAGGGGTACTATGGCTACACCTTC
j_gene: TRBJ2-3; v_gene: TRBV6-5; d_gene: .; abundance: .; CDR3aa: CASSPFPEETDTQYF; CDR3nt: TGTGCCAGCAGTCCGTTCCCAGAGGAGACAGATACGCAGTATTTT
j_gene: TRBJ1-3; v_gene: TRBV9; d_gene: TRBD1; abundance: .; CDR3aa: CASSDRDSLRNTIYF; CDR3nt: TGTGCCAGCAGCGACCGGGACAGTCTGAGGAACACCATATATTTT
j_gene: TRBJ1-1; v_gene: TRBV27; d_gene: TRBD1; abundance: .; CDR3aa: CASSDPWTGRTEAFF; CDR3nt: TGTGCCAGCAGCGACCCCTGGACAGGGCGGACTGAAGCTTTCTTT
j_gene: TRBJ1-5; v_gene: TRBV27; d_gene: .; abundance: few; CDR3aa: CASSPLKGRNQPQHF; CDR3nt: TGTGCCAGCAGTCCGCTTAAAGGGCGCAATCAGCCCCAGCATTTT
j_gene: TRBJ2-7; v_gene: TRBV19; d_gene: .; abundance: medium-sized; CDR3aa: CASSGVGYEQYF; CDR3nt: TGTGCCAGTAGTGGCGTGGGCTACGAGCAGTACTTC
j_gene: TRBJ2-3; v_gene: TRBV5-1; d_gene: .; abundance: .; CDR3aa: CASATGSTQYF; CDR3nt: TGCGCCAGCGCAACAGGTAGCACGCAGTATTTT
j_gene: TRBJ2-2; v_gene: TRBV7-3; d_gene: TRBD2; abundance: .; CDR3aa: CASSLGLGGTGELFF; CDR3nt: TGTGCCAGCAGCTTGGGACTAGGGGGCACCGGGGAGCTGTTTTTT
j_gene: TRBJ1-2; v_gene: TRBV19; d_gene: .; abundance: .; CDR3aa: CASSIGSGFNYGYTF; CDR3nt: TGTGCCAGTAGTATTGGATCAGGATTTAACTATGGCTACACCTTC
j_gene: TRBJ2-1; v_gene: TRBV27; d_gene: TRBD2; abundance: once; CDR3aa: CASTTSGSNEQFF; CDR3nt: TGTGCCAGCACTACTAGCGGGAGCAATGAGCAGTTCTTC
j_gene: TRBJ2-2; v_gene: TRBV6-1; d_gene: .; abundance: .; CDR3aa: CASRPPGTPTGELFF; CDR3nt: TGTGCCAGCAGACCTCCCGGGACTCCTACCGGGGAGCTGTTTTTT
j_gene: TRBJ2-3; v_gene: TRBV5-6; d_gene: TRBD2; abundance: .; CDR3aa: CASSLVLAGAGGRTDTQYF; CDR3nt: TGTGCCAGCAGCTTGGTACTAGCGGGAGCGGGGGGTCGGACAGATACGCAGTATTTT
j_gene: TRBJ2-3; v_gene: TRBV11-2; d_gene: TRBD2; abundance: .; CDR3aa: CASSLLAGTITQYF; CDR3nt: TGTGCCAGCAGCTTGCTAGCGGGGACAATTACGCAGTATTTT
j_gene: TRBJ2-5; v_gene: TRBV27; d_gene: .; abundance: once; CDR3aa: CASTRRGRAKTQYF; CDR3nt: TGTGCCAGCACCCGACGGGGAAGGGCAAAGACCCAGTACTTC
j_gene: TRBJ2-7; v_gene: TRBV2; d_gene: .; abundance: .; CDR3aa: CASLRAGTYEQYF; CDR3nt: TGTGCCAGCTTGCGTGCGGGGACCTACGAGCAGTACTTC
j_gene: TRBJ2-2; v_gene: TRBV10-3; d_gene: TRBD2; abundance: .; CDR3aa: CAIRRLAQGPTGELFF; CDR3nt: TGTGCCATCAGAAGACTAGCCCAGGGTCCCACCGGGGAGCTGTTTTTT
j_gene: TRBJ1-2; v_gene: TRBV6-1; d_gene: .; abundance: .; CDR3aa: CASSEERGYGYTF; CDR3nt: TGTGCCAGCAGTGAAGAAAGGGGATATGGCTACACCTTC
j_gene: TRBJ2-3; v_gene: TRBV9; d_gene: .; abundance: .; CDR3aa: CASSVGGADTQYF; CDR3nt: TGTGCCAGCAGCGTAGGAGGGGCGGATACGCAGTATTTT
j_gene: TRBJ2-7; v_gene: TRBV9; d_gene: .; abundance: once; CDR3aa: CASSVEVASEQYF; CDR3nt: TGTGCCAGCAGCGTAGAGGTGGCCTCCGAGCAGTACTTC
j_gene: TRBJ1-2; v_gene: TRBV6-5; d_gene: TRBD1; abundance: .; CDR3aa: CASGRQGSANYGYTF; CDR3nt: TGTGCCAGCGGACGACAGGGCTCAGCTAACTATGGCTACACCTTC
j_gene: TRBJ2-4; v_gene: TRBV28; d_gene: TRBD2; abundance: .; CDR3aa: CASSRLAGGPSAKNIQYF; CDR3nt: TGTGCCAGCAGTAGACTAGCGGGAGGACCATCAGCCAAAAACATTCAGTACTTC
j_gene: TRBJ2-1; v_gene: TRBV2; d_gene: TRBD2; abundance: few; CDR3aa: CASTTSGSYNEQFF; CDR3nt: TGTGCCAGCACTACTAGCGGCTCCTACAATGAGCAGTTCTTC